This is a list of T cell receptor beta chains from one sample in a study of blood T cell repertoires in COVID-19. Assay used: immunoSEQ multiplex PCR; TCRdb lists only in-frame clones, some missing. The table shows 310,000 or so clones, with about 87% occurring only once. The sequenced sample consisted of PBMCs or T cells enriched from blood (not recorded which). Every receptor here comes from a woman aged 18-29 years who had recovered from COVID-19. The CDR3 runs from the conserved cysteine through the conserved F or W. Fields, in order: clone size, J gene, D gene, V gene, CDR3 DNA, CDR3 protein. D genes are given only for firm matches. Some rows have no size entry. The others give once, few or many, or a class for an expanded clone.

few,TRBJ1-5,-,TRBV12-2,TGTGCAAGTCGCTTAACGCGGACAGGGTTAGAGGAAACGGTAATCGATCAGCCCCAGCATTTT,CASRLTRTGLEETVIDQPQHF
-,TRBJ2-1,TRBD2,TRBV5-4,TGTGCCAGCAGCTTGGCACTAGCGCTTGACAATGAGCAGTTCTTC,CASSLALALDNEQFF
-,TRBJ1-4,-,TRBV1,TGCACCAGCAGCCAAATGTGGACAGACCGAAATTTAAGGAATGAAAAACTGTTTTTT,CTSSQMWTDRNLRNEKLFF
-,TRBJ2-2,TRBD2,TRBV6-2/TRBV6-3,TGTGCCAGCAGTTCTCATAGCGGGGGACCAACCGGGGAGCTGTTTTTT,CASSSHSGGPTGELFF
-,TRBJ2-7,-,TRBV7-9,TGTGCCAGCAGCTTAGCAGGGGGGGTCTACGAGCAGTACTTC,CASSLAGGVYEQYF
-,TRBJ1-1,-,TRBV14,TGTGCCAGCAGCCAAGGGGCGGACTGGAACACTGAAGCTTTCTTT,CASSQGADWNTEAFF
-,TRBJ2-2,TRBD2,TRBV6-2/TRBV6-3,TGTGCCAGCAGCTTTAGCGGGAGCACCGGGGAGCTGTTTTTT,CASSFSGSTGELFF
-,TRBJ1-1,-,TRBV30,TGTGCCTGGACCGAATACAGGGAGACTGAAGCTTTCTTT,CAWTEYRETEAFF
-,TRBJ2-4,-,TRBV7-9,TGTGCCAGCAGCTTCTATCTGGACACCGAGAAAAACATTCAGTACTTC,CASSFYLDTEKNIQYF
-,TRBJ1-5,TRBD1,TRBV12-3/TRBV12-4,TGTGCCAGCACCGGGGACAGGATTCAGCCCCAGCATTTT,CASTGDRIQPQHF
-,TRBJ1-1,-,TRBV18,TGTGCCAGCTCAGGGGACGGGGGTGAAGCTTTCTTT,CASSGDGGEAFF
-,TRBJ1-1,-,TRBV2,TGTGCCAGCAGTAGGGAGGCGTACGAAAAAAATGGTTGG,CASSREAYEKNGW
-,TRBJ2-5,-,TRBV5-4,TGTGCCAGCAGCTTGTATCTGGCCCGGGGGACCCAGTACTTC,CASSLYLARGTQYF
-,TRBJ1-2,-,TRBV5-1,TGCGCCAGCAGCTTGGAGGGGGAGTATCAGGGCTACACCTTC,CASSLEGEYQGYTF
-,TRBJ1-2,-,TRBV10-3,TGTGCCATCAGTCCGGTAACAGGGAATGGCTACACCTTC,CAISPVTGNGYTF
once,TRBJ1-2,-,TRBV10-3,TGTGCCATCAGTGAGGCCGACTCCTATGGCTACACCTTC,CAISEADSYGYTF
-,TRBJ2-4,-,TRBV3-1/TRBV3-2,TGTGCCAGCAGCCAAGCATTTTCTTGTGGGGGCCAGCGGTGGGCGGCCAAAAACATTCAGTACTTC,CASSQAFSCGGQRWAAKNIQYF
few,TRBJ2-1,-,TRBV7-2,TGTGCCAGCAGCATTACCTACAGTAATGAGCAGTTCTTC,CASSITYSNEQFF
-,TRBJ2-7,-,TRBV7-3,TGTGCCAGCAGCTTAACGGGGGGACCCCCCTCCTACGAGCAGTACTTC,CASSLTGGPPSYEQYF
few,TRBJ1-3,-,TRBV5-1,TGCGCCAGCAGCTTGTCGAGAGGGACTGGAAACACCATATATTTT,CASSLSRGTGNTIYF
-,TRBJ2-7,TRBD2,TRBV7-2,TGTGCCAGCAGCTCCCGAGCGGGAGCGAGCTACGAGCAGTACTTC,CASSSRAGASYEQYF
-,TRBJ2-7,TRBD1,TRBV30,TGTGCCTGGTTTACAGGGGGAGCGCAGTACTTC,CAWFTGGAQYF
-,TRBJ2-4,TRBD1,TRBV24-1,TGTGCCACCAGTGACCGGACCCAGGGGGCGAGAAACATTCAGTACTTC,CATSDRTQGARNIQYF
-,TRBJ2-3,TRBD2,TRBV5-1,TGCGCCAGCAGCTTGGGACTAGCGGGATCCACAGATACGCAGTATTTT,CASSLGLAGSTDTQYF
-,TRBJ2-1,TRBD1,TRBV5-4,TGTGCCAGCAGCCGGGACAGGGGAACCCTCGGACGGGGTGGTGAGCAGTTCTTC,CASSRDRGTLGRGGEQFF
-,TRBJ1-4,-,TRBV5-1,TGCGCCAGCAGCTTGACAGGGTTAAAAGAAAAACTGTTTTTT,CASSLTGLKEKLFF
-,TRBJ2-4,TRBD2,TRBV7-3,TGTGCCAGCAGCTTAGGGAGGGGCGGCCTAATGGACATTCAGTACTTC,CASSLGRGGLMDIQYF
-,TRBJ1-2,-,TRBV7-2,TGTGCCAGCAGCTTAGACAGCTTTATGGGGGGGGCTGGCTACACCTTC,CASSLDSFMGGAGYTF
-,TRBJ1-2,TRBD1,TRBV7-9,TGTGCCAGCAGTTTAGGGACAGGGGTATATGGCTACACCTTC,CASSLGTGVYGYTF
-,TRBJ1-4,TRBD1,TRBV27,TGTGCCAGCAGTTTGACAGGGGGGAATGAAAAACTGTTTTTT,CASSLTGGNEKLFF
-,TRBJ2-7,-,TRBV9,TGTGCCAGCAGCGTAGACCCTTCAGGAGGACGAGACGAGCAGTACTTC,CASSVDPSGGRDEQYF
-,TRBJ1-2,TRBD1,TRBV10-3,TGTGCCATCAGTGAGTACCCCCGACAGGGGGGTGGCTACACCTTC,CAISEYPRQGGGYTF
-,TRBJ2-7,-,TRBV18,TGTGCCAGCTCACCGGACACTTCGATTACCTACGAGCAGTACTTC,CASSPDTSITYEQYF
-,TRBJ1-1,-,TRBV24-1,TGTGCCACCGCGAGGGCGGGGGACACTGAAGCTTTCTTT,CATARAGDTEAFF
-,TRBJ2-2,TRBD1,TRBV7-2,TGTGCCAGCAGCCGGACAGGGATTGACACCGGGGAGCTGTTTTTT,CASSRTGIDTGELFF
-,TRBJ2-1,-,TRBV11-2,TGTGCCAGCAGCGCGGCGAATCACAATGAGCAGTTCTTC,CASSAANHNEQFF
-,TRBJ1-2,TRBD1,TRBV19,TGTGCCAGTAGTATAGCCACAGGGGGATTGAACTATGGCTACACCTTC,CASSIATGGLNYGYTF
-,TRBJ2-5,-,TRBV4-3,TGCGCCAGCAGCCAAGTCAGGGGGGCAGGGAGCCAGTACTTC,CASSQVRGAGSQYF
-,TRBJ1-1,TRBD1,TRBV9,TGTGCCAGCAGCGTCGTCGACAGGGGAACTGAAGCTTTCTTT,CASSVVDRGTEAFF
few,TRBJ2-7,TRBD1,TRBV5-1,TGCGCCAGCAGCCCGACGACAGGGAACGAGCAGTACTTC,CASSPTTGNEQYF
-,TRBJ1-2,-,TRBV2,TGTGCCAGCAGTGAAGTTGAGGCAGGAGGGGGCTACACCTTC,CASSEVEAGGGYTF